This TCR beta chain was profiled in a study of shared clonotypes between healthy human individuals. On the study more broadly: Donors were two women and a few men aged 18 to 49.

The germline V gene encodes CDR1 MGHDK and CDR2 SYGVNS. This CDR3 comprises 15 residues. Unmatched junction bases numbered 6, after V lost 4 bases and J lost 2 bases. Those who donated, Caucasian adults without exception, all lived in Nashville, Tennessee. Here immunoSEQ multiplex PCR was the method, and the copy in TCRdb shows in-frame clones only, minus some. In the table there are 2 million to 2.5 million clones, 92% of which are singletons. The sequence was collected from a man younger than 30 in good health. Some clones in this sample may be carry-over from other donors' samples. The rearrangement joins TRBV25-1 to TRBJ2-3; TRBD2 matches 7 bases. The sample was naive CD4+ T cells from PBMCs. The subset denotes: CD45RA+ positively selected. The CDR3 region has the DNA TGTGCCAGCAGTGGAACTAGCGCCTACACAGATACGCAGTATTTT. Translating gives CASSGTSAYTDTQYF.